The subject of this entry is one TCR beta chain. The antigen is not known. These data originate in a study of cytomegalovirus exposure and HLA in healthy donors. Study-wide results and limits: Rare TCR sequences predominated, though certain public TCRs were found in many donors. A few CMV-associated chains were confirmed in vitro to be specific for CMV antigens.

Looked up from germline, CDR1 is SNHLY and CDR2 is FYNNEI. Trimming shortened V by 5 bases and J by 3 bases, and 10 bases separated the two germline ends. The length of the CDR3 is 13 residues. PCR employed 60 Vbeta and 13 Jbeta primers. Using immunoSEQ multiplex PCR, the repertoire was profiled, and TCRdb retains in-frame clones only, with some absent. This sample has 130,000 or so clones, with approximately 82% found just once. This chain joins TRBV2 and TRBJ1-1; unclear D gene. Material: PBMCs. The TCR comes from a man aged 35 to 55 in good health and CMV-seronegative. Here the CDR3 reads CASSRMRDTEAFF. CDR3 sequence (DNA): TGTGCCAGCAGTAGAATGAGGGACACTGAAGCTTTCTTT.